This is a list of T cell receptor beta chains from one sample in a study of early stage breast cancer tumors. TCRdb keeps only in-frame clones here, not all; method: immunoSEQ multiplex PCR. The table lists about 34,000 clones, almost 75% of them singletons. Sequencing was carried out using breast tumor tissue. The receptors come from a person aged 30 to 39 with breast cancer. CDR3s include the opening cysteine and the closing phenylalanine or tryptophan. The D gene is left open where the match is weak. Size tells how often a clone was seen (once, few, many) or the class of an expanded clone, and some rows leave it out.

>TRBJ1-1|.|TRBV5-6|.
CASTTAPGTEAFF
TGTGCCAGCACCACCGCCCCGGGGACTGAAGCTTTCTTT
>TRBJ2-3|.|TRBV2|.
CSGRVASTDTQYF
TGTTCGGGGCGGGTTGCTAGCACAGATACGCAGTATTTT
>TRBJ2-7|few|TRBV29-1|.
CSVGGKFPTYEQYF
TGCAGCGTTGGTGGAAAGTTTCCGACCTACGAGCAGTACTTC
>TRBJ2-2|.|TRBV15|.
CATSSFSSALTGELFF
TGTGCCACCAGCTCATTCTCTAGCGCCCTCACCGGGGAGCTGTTTTTT
>TRBJ1-2|.|TRBV25-1|.
CASSEYRGGSGYGYTF
TGTGCCAGCAGTGAATACAGGGGTGGGAGTGGCTATGGCTACACCTTC
>TRBJ2-1|.|TRBV29-1|TRBD2
CSVVRERAGNEQFF
TGCAGCGTTGTGCGGGAGCGAGCCGGCAATGAGCAGTTCTTC
>TRBJ2-1|.|TRBV6-4|TRBD2
CASSDSASGGNNEQFF
TGTGCCAGCAGTGACTCGGCTAGCGGGGGGAACAATGAGCAGTTCTTC
>TRBJ2-2|.|TRBV9|TRBD2
CASSARGTSGSTGELFF
TGTGCCAGCAGCGCCCGGGGGACTAGCGGGAGTACCGGGGAGCTGTTTTTT
>TRBJ1-6|.|TRBV25-1|.
CASSPRGGTSSPLHF
TGTGCCAGCAGCCCCAGAGGGGGAACTTCCTCACCCCTCCACTTT
>TRBJ2-7|.|TRBV7-9|.
CASSFRNRDHYEQYF
TGTGCCAGCAGCTTTCGGAACAGGGATCACTACGAGCAGTACTTC
>TRBJ2-1|.|TRBV7-9|TRBD2
CASSSGLAGVSYNEQFF
TGTGCCAGCAGCTCCGGACTAGCGGGAGTTTCTTACAATGAGCAGTTCTTC
>TRBJ1-5|few|TRBV5-6|TRBD1
CASSLGQFNQPQHF
TGTGCCAGCAGCCTGGGACAGTTCAATCAGCCCCAGCATTTT
>TRBJ1-1|.|TRBV27|TRBD1
CASSLRTGGTEAFF
TGTGCCAGCAGTTTAAGAACAGGGGGCACTGAAGCTTTCTTT
>TRBJ2-5|.|TRBV7-2|.
CASSPAPAHQETQYF
TGTGCCAGCAGCCCCGCTCCGGCCCACCAAGAGACCCAGTACTTC
>TRBJ1-1|.|TRBV30|.
CAWSDEVTEAFF
TGTGCCTGGAGTGATGAGGTCACTGAAGCTTTCTTT
>TRBJ2-7|.|TRBV13|TRBD2
CASSSGGPTAEQYF
TGTGCCAGCAGCTCGGGGGGTCCTACAGCGGAGCAGTACTTC
>TRBJ2-7|.|TRBV5-1|TRBD1
CASSPGTGRVSYEQYF
TGCGCCAGCAGCCCTGGGACAGGGAGGGTCTCCTACGAGCAGTACTTC
>TRBJ1-4|.|TRBV4-1|.
CASSQEGGVEKLFF
TGCGCCAGCAGCCAAGAGGGCGGTGTTGAAAAACTGTTTTTT
>TRBJ2-5|.|TRBV4-1|.
CASSRTPSRETQYF
TGCGCCAGCAGCCGCACCCCCTCGCGGGAGACCCAGTACTTC
>TRBJ1-5|.|TRBV11-2|.
CASSLNPQGQPQHF
TGTGCCAGCAGCTTAAACCCCCAGGGTCAGCCCCAGCATTTT
>TRBJ2-3|.|TRBV30|TRBD2
CAWSIGRGQEDTQYF
TGTGCCTGGAGTATAGGGAGGGGTCAGGAAGATACGCAGTATTTT
>TRBJ1-1|.|TRBV7-6|TRBD1
CASSSDRDTEAFF
TGTGCCAGCAGCTCGGACAGGGACACTGAAGCTTTCTTT
>TRBJ1-1|.|TRBV10-1|.
CASSQVAGVTFF
TGCGCCAGCAGCCAAGTGGCAGGGGTAACTTTCTTT
>TRBJ2-7|few|TRBV5-5|TRBD1
CASSDPGQGHEQYF
TGTGCCAGCAGCGATCCGGGACAGGGGCACGAGCAGTACTTC
>TRBJ2-1|.|TRBV4-2|TRBD1
CASSLDGGDRSYNEQFF
TGTGCCAGCAGCCTCGATGGAGGGGACAGGTCCTACAATGAGCAGTTCTTC
>TRBJ2-3|few|TRBV10-1|TRBD2
CATRGSGNTDTQYF
TGCGCCACCCGGGGTAGCGGGAACACAGATACGCAGTATTTT
>TRBJ2-3|.|TRBV6-4|.
CASSRRPGGDTQYF
TGTGCCAGCAGCCGCCGTCCGGGTGGAGATACGCAGTATTTT
>TRBJ1-4|once|TRBV5-1|TRBD1
CASSLKTGTPVGEKLFF
TGCGCCAGCAGCTTAAAGACAGGGACCCCAGTTGGGGAAAAACTGTTTTTT
>TRBJ2-7|.|TRBV6-5|.
CASLSGHEQYF
TGTGCCAGCCTTAGCGGCCACGAGCAGTACTTC
>TRBJ2-1|.|TRBV30|.
CAWSVRGHNEQFF
TGTGCCTGGAGTGTACGAGGGCACAATGAGCAGTTCTTC
>TRBJ2-1|.|TRBV27|.
CASTNAPGLSYNEQFF
TGTGCCAGCACAAATGCCCCGGGGCTTTCCTACAATGAGCAGTTCTTC
>TRBJ1-1|once|TRBV18|TRBD1
CASSPTGRDSEAFF
TGTGCCAGCTCACCTACAGGAAGGGACAGTGAAGCTTTCTTT
>TRBJ2-2|.|TRBV19|TRBD2
CASSTTSGSDTGELFF
TGTGCCAGTAGTACCACTAGCGGGAGTGACACCGGGGAGCTGTTTTTT
>TRBJ2-3|.|TRBV6-5|.
CASSYQGGTDTQYF
TGTGCCAGCAGTTATCAGGGAGGAACAGATACGCAGTATTTT
>TRBJ2-7|.|TRBV4-2|TRBD2
CASSQEGGLAGAYEQYF
TGTGCCAGCAGCCAAGAAGGCGGACTAGCGGGGGCCTACGAGCAGTACTTC
>TRBJ2-3|few|TRBV14|.
CASSQVAGSSTDTQYF
TGTGCCAGCAGCCAAGTTGCCGGGTCTAGCACAGATACGCAGTATTTT
>TRBJ1-1|once|TRBV19|.
CASTPQRGPEAFF
TGTGCCAGTACCCCACAGCGAGGTCCTGAAGCTTTCTTT
>TRBJ2-1|.|TRBV9|.
CASSVGGSYNEQFF
TGTGCCAGCAGCGTGGGTGGGTCCTACAATGAGCAGTTCTTC
>TRBJ2-3|.|TRBV6-5|TRBD2
CASSFAGRGTDTQYF
TGTGCCAGCAGTTTCGCCGGGAGGGGCACAGATACGCAGTATTTT
>TRBJ2-7|.|TRBV10-2|.
CASNKQGPTYEQYF
TGCGCCAGCAACAAGCAGGGTCCTACCTACGAGCAGTACTTC
>TRBJ1-1|.|TRBV5-1|.
CASTPPGGGPEAFF
TGCGCCAGCACCCCCCCGGGCGGAGGCCCTGAAGCTTTCTTT
>TRBJ2-3|.|TRBV7-9|.
CASTIYSGSFDGDTQYF
TGTGCCAGCACCATTTATTCAGGCAGTTTCGACGGAGATACGCAGTATTTT
>TRBJ2-3|.|TRBV25-1|TRBD2
CASSGSLSGTTQYF
TGTGCCAGCAGTGGATCGCTTAGCGGGACAACGCAGTATTTT
>TRBJ2-3|.|TRBV10-1|TRBD1
CASSAGTDTDTQYF
TGCGCCAGCAGCGCCGGGACAGATACAGATACGCAGTATTTT
>TRBJ1-4|.|TRBV18|.
CASSPPQELEKLFF
TGTGCCAGCTCACCACCCCAGGAATTGGAAAAACTGTTTTTT
>TRBJ2-7|.|TRBV4-3|.
CASSQVVGSYEQYF
TGCGCCAGCAGCCAAGTGGTCGGGTCCTACGAGCAGTACTTC
>TRBJ2-2|.|TRBV11-2|.
CASSLARNTGELFF
TGTGCCAGCAGCTTGGCCCGGAACACCGGGGAGCTGTTTTTT
>TRBJ2-3|.|TRBV6-5|.
CASSYSMATDTQYF
TGTGCCAGCAGTTACTCGATGGCCACAGATACGCAGTATTTT
>TRBJ2-5|few|TRBV7-9|.
CASSLSSQYF
TGTGCCAGCAGCTTATCCAGCCAGTACTTC
>TRBJ2-1|.|TRBV29-1|TRBD2
CSVGPSGSSYNEQFF
TGCAGCGTTGGGCCTAGCGGGTCCTCCTACAATGAGCAGTTCTTC
>TRBJ2-7|.|TRBV5-1|TRBD1
CASSLGQDEQYF
TGCGCCAGCAGCCTCGGACAGGACGAGCAGTACTTC
>TRBJ1-1|medium-sized|TRBV11-2|.
CASSLAVGRKNTEAFF
TGTGCCAGCAGCTTAGCCGTAGGGAGAAAGAACACTGAAGCTTTCTTT
>TRBJ2-2|.|TRBV5-1|.
CASSLVVEGTGELFF
TGCGCCAGCAGCTTGGTTGTCGAAGGTACCGGGGAGCTGTTTTTT
>TRBJ2-7|.|TRBV4-1|.
CASSQDRSRPSSYEQYF
TGCGCCAGCAGCCAAGATAGGAGCAGGCCGAGCTCCTACGAGCAGTACTTC
>TRBJ1-1|.|TRBV10-1|.
CASSESSNTEAFF
TGCGCCAGCAGTGAGAGCTCAAACACTGAAGCTTTCTTT
>TRBJ2-7|.|TRBV19|.
CASSMLASSYEQYF
TGTGCCAGTAGTATGTTGGCGAGCTCCTACGAGCAGTACTTC